The next 19 T cell receptor beta chains were all read from a single sample in a study of blood T cell repertoires in COVID-19. Sequencing used immunoSEQ multiplex PCR; TCRdb keeps in-frame clones, though not all of them. The sample has approximately 150,000 clones, approximately 88% seen once; the top ten hold around 5%. Source material: PBMCs or T cells enriched from blood (not recorded which). The receptors originated from a man between 65 and 79 years old who had been exposed to COVID-19.

The chain links TRBV4-3 to TRBJ2-7; D possibly corresponds to TRBD2 (5 bases). Germline assignment: CDR1 LGHNA and CDR2 YSLEER. The V end lost 0 bases, the J end lost 5 bases, and 11 bases lay between the germline ends. This CDR3 is 14 amino acids long. The CDR3 here is CASSQEAARHEQYF. In nucleotides, the CDR3 is TGCGCCAGCAGCCAAGAAGCGGCCCGACACGAGCAGTACTTC.

The genes are TRBV30 and TRBJ1-1; D ambiguous. This CDR3 has 13 amino acids. The germline V gene has CDR1 GTSNPN and CDR2 SVGIG (reference sequence). V lost 1 base to trimming and J lost 0 bases, with 6 bases between them. The CDR3 sequence: CAWSAHMNTEAFF. The CDR3 nucleotides are TGTGCCTGGAGTGCACACATGAACACTGAAGCTTTCTTT.

This chain joins TRBV6-5 and TRBJ1-1; 8 bases line up with TRBD1. V was pared by 6 bases and J by 8 bases, with 5 bases of the junction left unmatched. CDR1 is MNHEY and CDR2 is SVGAGI in the germline V gene. The CDR3 length is 12 residues. The chain's CDR3 is CASRLRTGEAFF. DNA of the CDR3: TGTGCCAGCAGACTCAGGACAGGGGAAGCTTTCTTT.

This clone showed up many times. The J gene is TRBJ2-6, the V gene TRBV28; possibly TRBD1 for D (6 bases). The V end was cut by 3 bases, the J end by 4 bases, with 13 bases between. The CDR3 runs to 16 residues. Germline lookup yields CDR1 MDHEN and CDR2 SYDVKM. The CDR3 DNA is TGTGCCAGCAGTTTCATGGCAGGGGCCGGGGCCAACGTCCTGACTTTC. This sequence encodes CASSFMAGAGANVLTF.

The chain employs TRBV4-3 and TRBJ1-1, with 11 bases fitting TRBD1. The V gene's germline CDR1 is LGHNA and CDR2 YSLEER. The CDR3 has 14 amino acids. V shed 6 bases, J shed 4 bases, and the junction held 4 bases outside the gene matches. The CDR3 spells CASRLGTGGTEAFF. The CDR3 nucleotides are TGCGCCAGCAGACTAGGGACAGGGGGCACTGAAGCTTTCTTT.

The chain is built from TRBV9 and TRBJ2-5, with 9 bases aligning to TRBD2. This CDR3 contains 16 residues. The V and J ends lost 0 bases and 5 bases, in that order; junction bases with no gene match: 8. The germline V gene has CDR1 SGDLS and CDR2 YYNGEE. CDR3 sequence (DNA): TGTGCCAGCAGCGTAGGCAATAGCGGGGGAGGGGAGACCCAGTACTTC. This gives the protein CASSVGNSGGGETQYF.

The chain is built from TRBV5-1 and TRBJ1-3, with a weak D call TRBD1 (6 bases). Looked up from germline, CDR1 is SGHRS and CDR2 is YFSETQ. Trimming cost V 4 bases and J 4 bases, with 12 bases left between them. The CDR3 runs 14 residues. This chain's CDR3 is CASSGGAGGNTIYF. DNA for the CDR3: TGCGCCAGCAGCGGGGGGGCAGGAGGAAACACCATATATTTT.

The chain is built from TRBV19 and TRBJ1-4; D gene uncertain. Trimming stripped 9 bases from V and 14 bases from J, with 19 bases between. Germline lookup yields CDR1 LNHDA and CDR2 SQIVND (reference sequence). This CDR3 has 12 residues. Here the CDR3 DNA reads TGTGCCAGGAGCGGAGGAGGTTGGCATCTGTTTTTT. Translating gives CARSGGGWHLFF.

This sequence joins TRBV29-1 and TRBJ2-1, with 8 nucleotides matching TRBD2. The trim removed 6 bases at V and 6 bases at J, leaving 10 bases unmatched. CDR3 length equals 14 residues. Germline V gene lookup returns CDR1 SQVTM and CDR2 ANQGSEA. The CDR3 nucleotides read TGCAGCGTCACAGGGCTAGCGGGTATCAATGAGCAGTTCTTC. This sequence encodes CSVTGLAGINEQFF.

The chain couples TRBV7-9 to TRBJ1-2, with D unclear. The germline V gene has CDR1 SEHNR and CDR2 FQNEAQ (reference sequence). This CDR3 spans 15 amino acids. Trimming stripped 3 bases from V and 7 bases from J, with 18 bases between. CDR3 coding DNA: TGTGCCAGCAGCTTGCCCGGGGTGGAACAGTCTGGCTACACCTTC. It translates to CASSLPGVEQSGYTF.

The chain joins TRBV5-1 to TRBJ2-7, with 8 bases fitting TRBD1. Germline V gives CDR1 SGHRS, CDR2 YFSETQ. The length of the CDR3 is 15 residues. J was trimmed by 2 bases and V by 0 bases; bases with no gene match: 4. The CDR3 DNA is TGCGCCAGCAGCTTGGGGCCGGACAGGGCCTACGAGCAGTACTTC. Translation: CASSLGPDRAYEQYF.

The rearrangement joins TRBV7-9 to TRBJ1-2; 9 nucleotides match TRBD1. Trimming cost V 6 bases and J 5 bases; bases outside gene matches: 10. Germline-derived CDR1 and CDR2 are SEHNR and FQNEAQ (reference sequence). The CDR3 is 15 residues long. In DNA form, the CDR3 reads TGTGCCAGCAGAAACATACAGGGGGCGGAATATGGCTACACCTTC. This translates into CASRNIQGAEYGYTF.

The chain links TRBV6-5 to TRBJ1-1; 9 positions agree with TRBD1. CDR3 length: 14 residues. Unmatched junction bases numbered 6, after V lost 6 bases and J lost 4 bases. Germline V gene lookup returns CDR1 MNHEY and CDR2 SVGAGI. The CDR3 nucleotides read TGTGCCAGCAGGACAGGGGGAGGGGGCACTGAAGCTTTCTTT. It encodes CASRTGGGGTEAFF.

V usage is TRBV6-5 and J usage is TRBJ2-4; the match to TRBD1 covers 9 bases. In germline, CDR1 is MNHEY, CDR2 SVGAGI. V was pared by 6 bases and J by 1 base, with 4 bases of the junction left unmatched. The CDR3 spans 15 residues. CDR3 region: CASSTGTGAKNIQYF. DNA for the CDR3: TGTGCCAGCAGCACCGGGACAGGGGCCAAAAACATTCAGTACTTC.

The chain carries TRBV7-2 and TRBJ2-2; 15 nucleotides line up with TRBD2. With V trimmed by 1 base and J by 2 bases, 5 bases remained unmatched. The CDR3 sequence is 19 residues long. Germline CDR1 is SGHTA and CDR2 is FQGNSA. CDR3 sequence: CASSLGGTSGGTNTGELFF. The CDR3, as DNA: TGTGCCAGCAGCTTAGGTGGGACTAGCGGGGGGACTAACACCGGGGAGCTGTTTTTT. Based on the CDR3 plus reference TRBV7-2 and TRBJ2-2, the full variable domain is GAGVSQSPSNKVTEKGKDVELRCDPISGHTALYWYRQSLGQGLEFLIYFQGNSAPDKSGLPSDRFSAERTGGSVSTLTIQRTQQEDSAVYLCASSLGGTSGGTNTGELFFGEGSRLTVL.

This chain connects TRBV6-2 or TRBV6-3 to TRBJ1-5, with 7 positions matching TRBD1. Germline CDR1 reads MNHEY; CDR2 reads SVGEGT. The CDR3 runs to 14 residues. The V segment lost 6 bases and the J segment 5 bases; nucleotides outside the gene matches: 7. The chain's CDR3 is CASSITGVYQPQHF. DNA of the CDR3: TGTGCCAGCAGCATAACAGGGGTCTATCAGCCCCAGCATTTT.

This chain uses TRBV4-3 with TRBJ2-1; D uncertain. V was clipped by 0 bases and J by 11 bases, with 14 bases between them. Germline loops: CDR1 LGHNA, CDR2 YSLEER. This CDR3 has 14 residues. CDR3 sequence reads: CASSQDPAMRKQFF. DNA for the CDR3: TGCGCCAGCAGCCAAGATCCCGCAATGAGAAAGCAGTTCTTC.

This clone was seen a few times. The rearrangement links TRBV5-1 to TRBJ2-1, with a possible D match to TRBD2 (6 bases). The germline V gene encodes CDR1 SGHRS and CDR2 YFSETQ. Trimming pared 1 base from V and 7 bases from J, leaving 18 bases between. The CDR3 has 16 amino acids. CDR3 amino acids: CASSLMSGDIGNEQFF. The CDR3 nucleotides read TGCGCCAGCAGCTTGATGTCGGGAGATATAGGTAATGAGCAGTTCTTC.

This clone came up a few times. The chain links TRBV6-5 to TRBJ1-6; TRBD1 aligns across 7 bases. V lost 3 bases, J lost 10 bases, and 12 bases stayed unmatched. The length of the CDR3 is 16 residues. Germline V CDR1 and CDR2: MNHEY, SVGAGI. The CDR3 bases are TGTGCCAGCAGTTATGGGCCAGACAGGGCCGGATCACCCCTCCACTTT. Protein sequence: CASSYGPDRAGSPLHF.